The 26 T cell receptor beta chains reported below all come from one sample, sequenced in a study of cytomegalovirus exposure and HLA in healthy donors. The PCR ran on 60 Vbeta and 13 Jbeta primers. Here immunoSEQ multiplex PCR was the method, and the copy in TCRdb shows in-frame clones only, minus some. The sample has more than 100,000 clones, about three quarters seen once; the top ten hold about 2.5%. Sequencing input: PBMCs. Every receptor here comes from a woman aged 35 to 49 in good health and CMV-seropositive.

This clone was detected only a few times. The rearrangement links TRBV19 to TRBJ1-1; D not resolved. The V end was cut by 5 bases, the J end by 7 bases, with 17 bases between. The V gene's germline CDR1 is LNHDA and CDR2 SQIVND (reference sequence). The CDR3 length is 14 residues. CDR3 nucleotide sequence: TGTGCCAGTAGTTCCCAGACGCCCCGGGGTGAAGCTTTCTTT. Its protein is CASSSQTPRGEAFF.

The J gene is TRBJ2-3, the V gene TRBV29-1; weak D call: TRBD2 (5 bases). This CDR3 comprises 14 residues. V was pared by 3 bases and J by 1 base, with 11 bases between. CDR1 is SQVTM and CDR2 is ANQGSEA in the germline V gene. In DNA, the CDR3 is TGCAGCGTTGAGAAGCGGCCACGCACAGATACGCAGTATTTT. It codes for CSVEKRPRTDTQYF.

V is TRBV4-3 and J is TRBJ1-4, with D possibly TRBD1 on 5 matching bases. The germline V and J ends were trimmed by 3 bases and 11 bases, with 28 bases remaining between them. The CDR3 length is 18 residues. CDR1 is LGHNA and CDR2 is YSLEER in the germline V gene. CDR3 nucleotides: TGCGCCAGCAGCCACCTCCCCCAACGCGCAGACAGTCTCGGGAAACTGTTTTTT. Translation gives CASSHLPQRADSLGKLFF.

V and J are TRBV7-8 and TRBJ2-7; 8 bases map to TRBD1. This CDR3 is built from 15 residues. CDR1 and CDR2 (germline): SGHVS, FQNEAQ. Unmatched junction bases numbered 8, after V lost 4 bases and J lost 3 bases. The CDR3 region has the DNA TGTGCCAGCAGCTCCCGGACAGGGCCCCACTACGAGCAGTACTTC. This translates into CASSSRTGPHYEQYF.

The chain has TRBV30 and TRBJ2-7; the D gene is possibly TRBD1 (5 bases). The ends were cut back, 1 base at V and 5 bases at J, with 9 bases in the middle. This CDR3 is built from 12 residues. Looked up from germline, CDR1 is GTSNPN and CDR2 is SVGIG (reference sequence). CDR3 residues: CAWSEGWDEQYF. For the CDR3, the DNA is TGTGCCTGGAGTGAGGGGTGGGACGAGCAGTACTTC.

This chain joins TRBV28 and TRBJ1-1, with a tentative D call TRBD1 (5 bases). The CDR3 loop spans 13 amino acids. The V gene lost 8 bases and the J gene lost 6 bases, with 16 bases spanning the gap. CDR1 is MDHEN, CDR2 SYDVKM, per germline. Written as DNA, the CDR3 is TGTGCCAGCCGGGGGGGGAGTTGGGCTGAAGCTTTCTTT. Protein product: CASRGGSWAEAFF.

CDR3 in amino acids: CASSCGTSGMRDTQYF. For the CDR3, the DNA is TGCGCCAGCAGCTGCGGGACTAGCGGGATGAGAGATACGCAGTATTTT. The J gene is TRBJ2-3, the V gene TRBV10-1; TRBD2 matches 13 bases. The CDR3 is 16 residues long. In germline, CDR1 is WNHNN, CDR2 SYGVQD (reference sequence). Unmatched junction bases numbered 8, after V lost 6 bases and J lost 5 bases.

This chain links TRBV9 with TRBJ2-7; 11 nucleotides line up with TRBD2. Germline V gives CDR1 SGDLS, CDR2 YYNGEE. This CDR3 is 15 amino acids long. V lost 0 bases, J lost 4 bases, and 3 bases stayed unmatched. CDR3 region: CASSVDSSGGYEQYF. The CDR3 DNA is TGTGCCAGCAGCGTAGATTCTAGCGGGGGGTACGAGCAGTACTTC.

The V and J genes are TRBV25-1 and TRBJ2-6; a weak D match, TRBD2 (6 bases). The CDR3 runs to 15 residues. V was clipped by 2 bases and J by 3 bases, with 8 bases between them. The germline V gene encodes CDR1 MGHDK and CDR2 SYGVNS. DNA of the CDR3: TGTGCCAGCAGTGAACCCGGGGGTGGGGCCAACGTCCTGACTTTC. Its protein is CASSEPGGGANVLTF.

This clone was recorded only once. This rearrangement joins TRBV4-3 to TRBJ2-2; 8 bases match TRBD1. The end of the DNA aligns better with TRBJ1-3, so the J call may be wrong. Germline V CDR1 and CDR2: LGHNA, YSLEER. The CDR3 has 15 residues. CDR3 sequence (DNA): TGCGCCAGCAGCCTTCGACAGGGGTATATGGACACCATATATTTT. Residues: CASSLRQGYMDTIYF.

This clone was detected once. In nucleotides, the CDR3 is TGTGCCAGCAGCTTAGAAGGGAGCAAGCCCCAGCATTTT. It codes for CASSLEGSKPQHF. This chain joins TRBV7-2 and TRBJ1-5; D remains unclear. Germline assignment: CDR1 SGHTA and CDR2 FQGNSA. The V gene lost 1 base and the J gene lost 8 bases, with 9 bases spanning the gap. This CDR3 is 13 amino acids long.

CDR3 amino acids: CASSMAGGGYTF. The CDR3, as DNA: TGTGCCAGTAGTATGGCAGGGGGCGGCTACACCTTC. This rearrangement joins TRBV19 to TRBJ1-2; 8 nucleotides align to TRBD1. Germline trimming cut 3 bases from V and 8 bases from J; bases unmatched to any gene: 2. In germline, CDR1 is LNHDA, CDR2 SQIVND (reference sequence). The length of the CDR3 is 12 residues. The whole variable domain, filled in from reference TRBV19 and TRBJ1-2, reads DGGITQSPKYLFRKEGQNVTLSCEQNLNHDAMYWYRQDPGQGLRLIYYSQIVNDFQKGDIAEGYSVSREKKESFPLTVTSAQKNPTAFYLCASSMAGGGYTFGSGTRLTVV.

With regard to this clone: One end of the junction is discordant with germline, which a read error may explain. The chain has TRBV7-9 and TRBJ1-2, with D uncertain. Germline values: CDR1 SEHNR, CDR2 FQNEAQ (reference sequence). CDR3 length: 12 amino acids. The CDR3 nucleotides read TGTTCCAGCAGCTGGCGGGCTTCTGGCTACACCTTC. As protein: CSSSWRASGYTF. Looking up the rest from reference TRBV7-9 and TRBJ1-2 gives the full variable domain: DTGVSQNPRHKITKRGQNVTFRCDPISEHNRLYWYRQTLGQGPEFLTYFQNEAQLEKSRLLSDRFSAERPKGSFSTLEIQRTEQGDSAMYLCSSSWRASGYTFGSGTRLTVV.

The chain recombines TRBV11-2 with TRBJ2-5; tentatively, D is TRBD1 (6 bases). The germline V and J ends were trimmed by 2 bases and 5 bases, with 12 bases remaining between them. The length of the CDR3 is 14 residues. Germline V gene lookup returns CDR1 SGHAT and CDR2 FQNNGV. Here the CDR3 reads CASSLTGQGETQYF. In DNA, the CDR3 is TGTGCCAGCAGCTTAACAGGGCAGGGGGAGACCCAGTACTTC.

The CDR3 sequence: CASSQVDMGLAYNEQFF. The DNA of the CDR3 is TGCGCCAGCAGCCAAGTAGACATGGGACTAGCTTACAATGAGCAGTTCTTC. The gene calls are TRBV4-1 and TRBJ2-1, with 9 nucleotides matching TRBD2. The ends lost 1 base at V and 4 bases at J; junction bases unmatched: 8. In germline, CDR1 is MGHRA, CDR2 YSYEKL. This CDR3 is built from 17 residues.

The chain uses TRBV5-4 and TRBJ1-1; 7 nucleotides agree with TRBD1. The CDR3 has 13 residues. The J segment lost 4 bases and the V segment lost 2 bases, leaving 2 bases of the junction unmatched. CDR1 is SGHNT, CDR2 YYREEE, per germline (reference sequence). Here the CDR3 reads CASSLQGSTEAFF. CDR3 DNA: TGTGCCAGCAGCTTACAGGGGAGCACTGAAGCTTTCTTT.

J is TRBJ1-2 and V is TRBV30; D is possibly TRBD1 (5 bases). CDR1 and CDR2 (germline): GTSNPN, SVGIG (reference sequence). The CDR3 is made up of 14 amino acids. Trimming pared 3 bases from V and 2 bases from J, leaving 13 bases between. As DNA, the CDR3 is TGTGCCTGGAGGCAAGGGGCCAGCAACTATGGCTACACCTTC. Residues: CAWRQGASNYGYTF. Full variable domain (remainder filled in from reference TRBV30 and TRBJ1-2): SQTIHQWPATLVQPVGSPLSLECTVEGTSNPNLYWYRQAAGRGLQLLFYSVGIGQISSEVPQNLSASRPQDRQFILSSKKLLLSDSGFYLCAWRQGASNYGYTFGSGTRLTVV.

The rearrangement joins TRBV4-1 to TRBJ1-2; no clear D. Germline V lookup: CDR1 MGHRA, CDR2 YSYEKL. This CDR3 spans 15 amino acids. V was clipped by 2 bases and J by 4 bases, with 14 bases between them. The CDR3 protein is CASSQSNQRGYGYTF. CDR3 DNA: TGCGCCAGCAGCCAAAGTAACCAACGAGGCTATGGCTACACCTTC.

The chain joins TRBV5-1 to TRBJ2-1, with 8 bases lining up with TRBD1. Germline V CDR1 and CDR2: SGHRS, YFSETQ. V was pared by 2 bases and J by 8 bases, with 9 bases of the junction left unmatched. The CDR3 sequence is 15 residues long. The CDR3 region is CASSLSAGGRDEQFF. DNA of the CDR3: TGCGCCAGCAGCTTATCGGCAGGGGGCAGGGATGAGCAGTTCTTC.

The chain recombines TRBV18 with TRBJ1-4; D is undetermined. The CDR3 consists of 13 residues. Deletions cut 1 base from V and 6 bases from J, with 6 bases between. The germline V gene has CDR1 KGHSH and CDR2 LQKENI. CDR3 loop: CASSPQGDEKLFF. Written as DNA, the CDR3 is TGTGCCAGCTCACCACAGGGAGATGAAAAACTGTTTTTT.

As regards this clone: This CDR3 is also generated by other DNA sequences in the sample. In nucleotides, the CDR3 is TGTGCCAGCAGCTATACAGGGGGCGGTTATGGCTACACCTTC. This encodes CASSYTGGGYGYTF. The J gene is TRBJ1-2, the V gene TRBV6-5, with 9 bases fitting TRBD1. This CDR3 spans 14 amino acids. J lost 5 bases, V lost 6 bases, and 7 bases had no gene match. Germline loops: CDR1 MNHEY, CDR2 SVGAGI.

The V gene is TRBV29-1, the J gene TRBJ1-2; no definite D call. Germline CDR1 reads SQVTM; CDR2 reads ANQGSEA. The CDR3 consists of 14 residues. The V end lost 6 bases, the J end lost 6 bases, and 20 bases lay between the germline ends. The DNA for the CDR3 is TGCAGCGTGGATGCCGGGAGGCAAACCAATGGCTACACCTTC. It translates to CSVDAGRQTNGYTF.

The rearrangement joins TRBV6-1 to TRBJ1-1; 7 positions match TRBD1. J gave up 0 bases and V 7 bases, and 5 bases lay outside the gene matches. CDR1 and CDR2 from the germline V gene are MNHNS and SASEGT. CDR3 size: 14 residues. DNA of the CDR3: TGTGCCAGCAACCCGGACAGGATGAACACTGAAGCTTTCTTT. This translates into CASNPDRMNTEAFF.

This chain uses TRBV20-1 with TRBJ1-1, with TRBD1 matching over 10 bases. Germline trimming cut 6 bases from V and 10 bases from J; bases unmatched to any gene: 5. Germline V CDR1 and CDR2: DFQATT, SNEGSKA (reference sequence). This CDR3 spans 11 amino acids. CDR3 protein: CSAGTGDGAFF. The CDR3 DNA reads as TGCAGTGCCGGGACAGGGGATGGAGCTTTCTTT.

The chain carries TRBV7-2 and TRBJ2-7; a possible D gene is TRBD2 (6 bases). The CDR3 totals 13 residues. Germline V lookup: CDR1 SGHTA, CDR2 FQGNSA. Trimming pared 1 base from V and 9 bases from J, leaving 13 bases between. CDR3 in DNA: TGTGCCAGCAGCTTAGAGACAGCCGGGGGGCAGTACTTC. Its translation is CASSLETAGGQYF.

The V gene is TRBV19, the J gene TRBJ1-4; D is ambiguous. Germline CDR1 reads LNHDA; CDR2 reads SQIVND (reference sequence). The CDR3 has 15 residues. V gave up 8 bases and J gave up 0 bases, with 13 bases separating them. The CDR3 region is CASVGRGTTNEKLFF. Here the CDR3 DNA reads TGTGCCAGTGTCGGCCGAGGGACAACTAATGAAAAACTGTTTTTT.